One and the same sample provided the 31 T cell receptor beta chains below, sequenced in a study of preoperative IRX-2 immunotherapy in early breast cancer. Profiling relied on immunoSEQ multiplex PCR, and the TCRdb table lists in-frame clones only, not all of them. The sample lists about 98,000 clones; about nine tenths were seen once. Treatment indicated: preoperative locoregional IRX-2 cytokine immunotherapy. The sequencing used tumor tissue, collected after IRX-2 immunotherapy. All receptors derive from a human donor with breast cancer.

The chain combines TRBV29-1 with TRBJ1-2; 8 nucleotides match TRBD1. Germline assignment: CDR1 SQVTM and CDR2 ANQGSEA. The junction had 12 bases not matched to a gene; V was cut back by 4 bases and J by 8 bases. The CDR3 length is 14 residues. CDR3 residues: CSVVGQGITSGYTF. CDR3 nucleotide sequence: TGCAGCGTTGTCGGACAGGGCATAACAAGCGGCTACACCTTC.

V gene TRBV5-1 combines with J gene TRBJ2-3; TRBD1 matches at 7 bases. This CDR3 region has 17 residues. CDR1 SGHRS and CDR2 YFSETQ come from the germline V gene. The junction had 16 bases not matched to a gene; V was cut back by 4 bases and J by 5 bases. Here the CDR3 reads CASSQRTWTGAGDTQYF. CDR3 DNA sequence: TGCGCCAGCAGCCAGAGAACTTGGACAGGAGCTGGAGATACGCAGTATTTT. Combining the CDR3 with reference TRBV5-1 and TRBJ2-3 gives the whole variable domain KAGVTQTPRYLIKTRGQQVTLSCSPISGHRSVSWYQQTPGQGLQFLFEYFSETQRNKGNFPGRFSGRQFSNSRSEMNVSTLELGDSALYLCASSQRTWTGAGDTQYFGPGTRLTVL.

The chain combines TRBV11-3 with TRBJ2-3, with TRBD2 matching 11 bases. Germline loops: CDR1 SGHNT, CDR2 YENEEA. Losses at the gene ends were 2 bases for V and 7 bases for J; bases not matched to a gene: 8. This CDR3 contains 16 residues. CDR3 coding DNA: TGTGCCAGCAGCTTAATAGTAGCGGGGGGGCTGAATACGCAGTATTTT. Translated, it gives CASSLIVAGGLNTQYF.

This clone has just a few counts. The genes are TRBV5-1 and TRBJ1-1; TRBD1 matches 11 bases. V lost 0 bases to trimming and J lost 0 bases; unmatched junction nucleotides: 4. This CDR3 comprises 17 residues. The germline V gene has CDR1 SGHRS and CDR2 YFSETQ. The CDR3 bases are TGCGCCAGCAGCTTGGGTGGGACAGGGGGGATGAACACTGAAGCTTTCTTT. Its translation is CASSLGGTGGMNTEAFF.

This chain links TRBV30 with TRBJ1-4; D is uncertain. Germline CDR1 GTSNPN, CDR2 SVGIG (reference sequence). Deletions cut 2 bases from V and 0 bases from J, with 4 bases between. This CDR3 spans 13 amino acids. For the CDR3, the DNA is TGTGCCTGGAGTCAAACAACTAATGAAAAACTGTTTTTT. It is translated as CAWSQTTNEKLFF.

In DNA, the CDR3 is TGTGCCAGTTATAGCGGGACCGGTACAGATACGCAGTATTTT. The encoded protein is CASYSGTGTDTQYF. The V call is TRBV28, the J call TRBJ2-3, with 8 bases lining up with TRBD2. This CDR3 contains 14 residues. Germline CDR1 and CDR2: MDHEN and SYDVKM. V shed 9 bases, J shed 3 bases, and the junction held 8 bases outside the gene matches.

This clone was picked up one time. CDR3 in DNA: TGTGCCAGCAGTCCCCAGGTAGCGGGGGTGGAGACCCAGTACTTC. Translating gives CASSPQVAGVETQYF. The chain couples TRBV6-4 to TRBJ2-5, with 9 bases aligning to TRBD2. This CDR3 comprises 15 residues. V lost 5 bases and J lost 5; bases outside the gene matches: 9. Germline CDR1 reads MRHNA; CDR2 reads SNTAGT.

V and J are TRBV6-4 and TRBJ2-7, with a possible D match to TRBD2 (5 bases). Between the trimmed V and J ends, which lost 3 bases and 3 bases, there was a span of 12 bases. This CDR3 comprises 14 residues. The germline V gene encodes CDR1 MRHNA and CDR2 SNTAGT. The CDR3 DNA follows: TGTGCCAGCAGTGAACTAGTTTTGAACTACGAGCAGTACTTC. Protein product: CASSELVLNYEQYF.

J is TRBJ1-5 and V is TRBV10-3, with D tentatively TRBD1 (5 bases). Deletions cut 0 bases from V and 6 bases from J, with 12 bases between. CDR3 length: 15 residues. In germline, CDR1 is ENHRY, CDR2 SYGVKD. The DNA of the CDR3 is TGTGCCATCAGTGAGTCCGGCGGGGGTAGTCAGCCCCAGCATTTT. Residues: CAISESGGGSQPQHF.

This chain connects TRBV19 to TRBJ2-1; perhaps TRBD1 as D (6 bases). The length of the CDR3 is 13 residues. Per the germline V gene, CDR1 is LNHDA and CDR2 is SQIVND (reference sequence). Trimming left V 5 bases short and J 9 bases short, with 14 bases between. The CDR3 loop reads CASSLTQGTEQFF. The CDR3 coding sequence is TGTGCCAGTAGTCTCACACAGGGAACTGAGCAGTTCTTC.

DNA for the CDR3: TGCGCCAGCAGCTTGGAACAGGGTGGGACTAGCACTGAAGCTTTCTTT. Translating it yields CASSLEQGGTSTEAFF. The chain joins TRBV5-1 to TRBJ1-1, with D perhaps TRBD1 (6 bases). The CDR3 loop spans 16 amino acids. Trimming removed 0 bases from V and 4 bases from J, with 16 bases in between. Germline V gene data show CDR1 as SGHRS and CDR2 as YFSETQ.

This clone was counted a single time. The V call is TRBV7-1, the J call TRBJ2-7; the match to TRBD1 covers 7 bases. TRBV7-1 is designated an ORF whose function remains uncertain. The CDR3 has 17 amino acids. V shed 4 bases and J 0 bases; nucleotides not matched to a gene: 12. The CDR3, as DNA: TGTGCCAGCAGCTTCCAATCGACAGGGACCACCTCCTACGAGCAGTACTTC. Translating it yields CASSFQSTGTTSYEQYF.

J is TRBJ1-1 and V is TRBV30; no clear D gene. The CDR3 is made up of 12 amino acids. The germline CDR1 and CDR2 sequences are GTSNPN and SVGIG (reference sequence). The germline V and J ends were trimmed by 4 bases and 1 base, with 7 bases remaining between them. CDR3 bases: TGTGCCTGGATGAGTGCGAACACTGAAGCTTTCTTT. This sequence encodes CAWMSANTEAFF.

The genes are TRBV5-1 and TRBJ2-3, with D maybe TRBD1 (6 bases). Germline CDR1 reads SGHRS; CDR2 reads YFSETQ. V was cut by 1 base and J by 4 bases, with 16 bases left in between. The CDR3 is 16 residues long. Here the CDR3 DNA reads TGCGCCAGCAGCTTGAGGACAGCACCGCCGGCAGATACGCAGTATTTT. The encoded protein is CASSLRTAPPADTQYF.

This rearrangement joins TRBV18 to TRBJ2-2; D not resolved. V was pared by 8 bases and J by 4 bases, with 11 bases between. The CDR3 runs to 13 residues. Germline CDR1 is KGHSH and CDR2 is LQKENI. Here the CDR3 reads CASPPAFTGELFF. The CDR3 DNA reads as TGTGCCAGCCCCCCAGCCTTCACCGGGGAGCTGTTTTTT.

The sample holds one count of this clone. V gene TRBV23-1 combines with J gene TRBJ1-2; 7 bases fit TRBD1. TRBV23-1 is filed as an ORF, its function uncertain. V lost 6 bases, J lost 6 bases, and 7 bases stayed unmatched. The CDR3 extends over 13 amino acids. CDR3 sequence reads: CASSPTGRDGYTF. CDR3 nucleotides: TGCGCCAGCAGCCCGACAGGGAGGGATGGCTACACCTTC.

This clone was seen once. CDR3 bases: TGTGCCACGGGGACACTAAGGGGGGGTCGAGGCTATGGCTACACCTTC. Protein sequence: CATGTLRGGRGYGYTF. The chain combines TRBV6-8 with TRBJ1-2; D might be TRBD1 (6 bases). From germline, CDR1 is MNHGY and CDR2 SAAAGT. This CDR3 comprises 16 residues. V lost 10 bases, J lost 4 bases, and 25 bases lay in between.

The chain has TRBV14 and TRBJ1-1, with 9 bases aligning to TRBD1. With V trimmed by 5 bases and J by 5 bases, 9 bases remained unmatched. Germline V gives CDR1 SGHDN, CDR2 FVKESK. The CDR3 has 15 amino acids. The CDR3 sequence is CASSSGTGRRTEAFF. The CDR3 DNA reads as TGTGCCAGCAGCTCAGGGACAGGGAGGCGGACTGAAGCTTTCTTT.

The V and J genes are TRBV25-1 and TRBJ2-4; weak D call: TRBD2 (6 bases). This CDR3 contains 15 residues. The V gene's germline CDR1 is MGHDK and CDR2 SYGVNS. V shed 2 bases and J shed 9 bases, with 17 bases lying between them. The CDR3 region has the DNA TGTGCCAGCAGTGAAAAAAGGCCCGGGGGTGGCATTCAGTACTTC. It yields the protein CASSEKRPGGGIQYF.

The V gene is TRBV28, the J gene TRBJ2-5; 10 bases match TRBD2. Unmatched junction bases numbered 10, after V lost 11 bases and J lost 7 bases. The CDR3 is 13 amino acids. Looked up from germline, CDR1 is MDHEN and CDR2 is SYDVKM. In DNA form, the CDR3 reads TGTGCCGGGGGGACTAGCGTCCTCGGGACCCAGTACTTC. This encodes CAGGTSVLGTQYF.

The J gene is TRBJ1-4, the V gene TRBV6-8, with D possibly being TRBD1 (6 bases). V was cut by 4 bases and J by 4 bases, with 13 bases left in between. The CDR3 consists of 15 residues. Per germline, CDR1 MNHGY and CDR2 SAAAGT. CDR3 nucleotides: TGTGCCAGCAGTTCCGGACAGAGAGATAATGAAAAACTGTTTTTT. Translating gives CASSSGQRDNEKLFF.

The table lists this clone with a count of one. The chain recombines TRBV28 with TRBJ1-5; tentative D call: TRBD1 (6 bases). The CDR3 is 15 residues long. Germline CDR1 MDHEN, CDR2 SYDVKM. The V gene lost 10 bases and the J gene lost 5 bases, with 21 bases spanning the gap. The CDR3 bases are TGTGCCACGTTGGGACACCAAAGCCTCGATCAGCCCCAGCATTTT. It codes for CATLGHQSLDQPQHF.

V gene TRBV25-1 combines with J gene TRBJ1-2; maybe TRBD1 (5 bases). V lost 2 bases and J 6 bases, leaving 16 bases between the germline ends. CDR1 is MGHDK, CDR2 SYGVNS, per germline. The CDR3 runs to 15 residues. The CDR3 nucleotides are TGTGCCAGCAGTGAAGCGCCCCCCGCGGGGGATGGCTACACCTTC. Its translation is CASSEAPPAGDGYTF.

This chain links TRBV7-4 with TRBJ1-1; D is unclear. The CDR3 spans 13 residues. V lost 5 bases and J lost 1, with 8 bases in between. Germline V CDR1 and CDR2: SGHVT, SQSDAQ. The CDR3 coding sequence is TGTGCCAGCAGCCTCCGACAGAACACTGAAGCTTTCTTT. It specifies CASSLRQNTEAFF.

This clone was counted between two and nine times. The V and J genes are TRBV28 and TRBJ1-2, with D possibly TRBD1 on 6 matching bases. V lost 6 bases to trimming and J lost 8 bases, with 25 bases between them. CDR1 is MDHEN and CDR2 is SYDVKM in the germline V gene. The length of the CDR3 is 16 residues. The chain's CDR3 is CASSRSVGGGAGGYTF. The CDR3 DNA follows: TGTGCCAGCAGCCGCTCCGTCGGGGGGGGCGCGGGAGGCTACACCTTC.

This clone was seen a handful of times. DNA for the CDR3: TGTGCCAGTCAGAGACTAGCGGGAGAATCGGGGGAGCTGTTTTTT. As protein: CASQRLAGESGELFF. This chain connects TRBV12-2 to TRBJ2-2; the DNA was not used to check the table's D call, TRBD2. TRBV12-2 is given as a pseudogene. The CDR3 runs 15 residues.

This clone was seen a single time. The chain couples TRBV11-3 to TRBJ2-1, with a weak D call TRBD2 (6 bases). The V end lost 7 bases, the J end lost 8 bases, and 18 bases lay between the germline ends. The V gene's germline CDR1 is SGHNT and CDR2 YENEEA. The CDR3 covers 14 residues. The DNA of the CDR3 is TGTGCCAGCATCCTCGGGGACTGGGCGGATGAGCAGTTCTTC. Translating gives CASILGDWADEQFF.

The genes are TRBV7-7 and TRBJ2-2, with D possibly being TRBD2 (5 bases). The CDR3 is made up of 14 amino acids. Deletions cut 6 bases from V and 1 base from J, with 9 bases between. Germline V gene sequence: CDR1 SSHAT, CDR2 FNYEAQ (reference sequence). The CDR3: CASSRRGNTGELFF. Written as DNA, the CDR3 is TGTGCCAGCAGTAGACGGGGGAACACCGGGGAGCTGTTTTTT.

The genes are TRBV6-8 and TRBJ1-1; D remains ambiguous. Germline CDR1 is MNHGY and CDR2 is SAAAGT. Trimming removed 5 bases at V and 1 base at J, with 11 bases between. The CDR3 runs to 14 residues. This chain's CDR3 is CASSLLRGNTEAFF. Written as DNA, the CDR3 is TGTGCCAGCAGTCTCCTACGTGGGAACACTGAAGCTTTCTTT.

The chain links TRBV6-8 to TRBJ2-1, with 7 bases that match TRBD2. The CDR3 spans 14 residues. V was clipped by 8 bases and J by 0 bases; unmatched bases: 4. Germline loops: CDR1 MNHGY, CDR2 SAAAGT. This CDR3 reads CASSRDYSYNEQFF. The CDR3 nucleotides read TGTGCCAGCTCTCGGGACTACTCCTACAATGAGCAGTTCTTC.

This clone was seen more than once but under ten times. Other nucleotide sequences from this sample produce the same CDR3. The rearrangement links TRBV5-1 to TRBJ2-7; 8 bases are shared with TRBD2. Germline loops: CDR1 SGHRS, CDR2 YFSETQ. V trimming: 1 base; J trimming: 0 bases; junction bases outside the gene matches: 3. The CDR3 is made up of 15 amino acids. CDR3 sequence: CASSLTGTSSYEQYF. Written as DNA, the CDR3 is TGCGCCAGCAGCTTGACCGGGACTAGCTCCTACGAGCAGTACTTC.